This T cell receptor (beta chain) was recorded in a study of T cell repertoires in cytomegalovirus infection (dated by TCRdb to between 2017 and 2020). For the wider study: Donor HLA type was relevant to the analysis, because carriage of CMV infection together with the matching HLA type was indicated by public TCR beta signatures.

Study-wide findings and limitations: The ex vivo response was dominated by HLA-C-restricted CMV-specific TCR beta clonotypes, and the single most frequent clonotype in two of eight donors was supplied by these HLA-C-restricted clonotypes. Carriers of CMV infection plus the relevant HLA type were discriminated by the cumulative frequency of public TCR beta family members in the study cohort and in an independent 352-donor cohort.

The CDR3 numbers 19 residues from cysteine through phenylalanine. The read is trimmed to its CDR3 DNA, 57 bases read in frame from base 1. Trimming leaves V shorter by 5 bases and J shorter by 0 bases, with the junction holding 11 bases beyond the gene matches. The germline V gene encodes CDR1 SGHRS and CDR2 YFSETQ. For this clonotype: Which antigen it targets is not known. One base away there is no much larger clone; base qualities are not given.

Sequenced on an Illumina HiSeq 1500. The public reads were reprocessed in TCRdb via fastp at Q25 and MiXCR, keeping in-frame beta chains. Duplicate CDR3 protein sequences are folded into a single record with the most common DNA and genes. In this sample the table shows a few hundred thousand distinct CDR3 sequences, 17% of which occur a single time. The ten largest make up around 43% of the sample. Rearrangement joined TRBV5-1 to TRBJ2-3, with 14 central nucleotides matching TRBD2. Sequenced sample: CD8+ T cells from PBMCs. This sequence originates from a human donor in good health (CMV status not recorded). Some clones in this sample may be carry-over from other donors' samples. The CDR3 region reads CASRPGTSGGAPSTDTQYF. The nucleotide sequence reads TGCGCCAGCAGGCCCGGGACTAGCGGGGGAGCCCCTAGCACAGATACGCAGTATTTT.